The clone carrying this TCR beta chain was observed a few times. The CDR3 covers 14 residues. Trimming at V came to 3 bases and at J to 3 bases, leaving 5 bases not matched to a gene. This sample stems from a study of blood T cells in healthy people across ages. Alongside a J-beta primer mix, a sample-barcoded 5' primer served in a second PCR lasting about 7 to 12 cycles. TCRdb redid the calling of the 5' RACE reads with MiXCR, one entry per CDR3 protein. Found here are 1.8 million or so distinct CDR3 sequences, about 39% of them singletons; the top ten hold roughly 23%. This receptor was taken from a human donor in good health. The chain combines TRBV12-3 or TRBV12-4 with TRBJ2-7; 7 nucleotides align to TRBD2. Sequencing input: blood. Here the CDR3 reads CASSLSSGVYEQYF. The CDR3 DNA follows: TGTGCCAGCAGTTTGTCTAGCGGAGTCTACGAGCAGTACTTC.